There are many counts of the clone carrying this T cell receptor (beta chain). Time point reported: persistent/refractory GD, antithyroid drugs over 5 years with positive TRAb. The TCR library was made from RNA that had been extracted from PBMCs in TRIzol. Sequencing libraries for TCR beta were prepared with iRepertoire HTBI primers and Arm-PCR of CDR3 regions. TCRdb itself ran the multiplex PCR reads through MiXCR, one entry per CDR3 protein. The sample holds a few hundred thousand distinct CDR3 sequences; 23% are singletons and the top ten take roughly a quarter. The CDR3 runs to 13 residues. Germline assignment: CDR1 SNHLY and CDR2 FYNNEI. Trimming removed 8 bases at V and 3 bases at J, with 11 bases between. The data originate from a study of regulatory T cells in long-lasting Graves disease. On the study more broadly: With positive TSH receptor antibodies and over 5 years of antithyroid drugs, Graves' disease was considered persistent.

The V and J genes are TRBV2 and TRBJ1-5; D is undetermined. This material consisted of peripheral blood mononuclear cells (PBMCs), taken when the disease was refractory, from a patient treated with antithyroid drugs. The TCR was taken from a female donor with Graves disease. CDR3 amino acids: CASGPGYNQPQHF. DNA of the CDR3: TGTGCCAGCGGCCCGGGGTACAATCAGCCCCAGCATTTT.